Each of the 17 T cell receptor beta chains below was sequenced from the same sample in a study of T cell changes during pregnancy in multiple sclerosis. Data came from immunoSEQ multiplex PCR; TCRdb stores just in-frame clones and leaves some out. The data contain tens of thousands of clones, approximately 94% of them singletons. Sequences were derived from CD4+ T cells from peripheral blood mononuclear cells, sampled after pregnancy. Every receptor here comes from a female donor with multiple sclerosis, enrolled in a pregnancy study.

In DNA form, the CDR3 reads TGTGCCAGCAGTTTTTCACAGAACTATGGCTACACCTTC. Translated: CASSFSQNYGYTF. This chain connects TRBV27 to TRBJ1-2, with D unresolved. Germline-derived CDR1 and CDR2 are MNHEY and SMNVEV (reference sequence). Trimming cost V 3 bases and J 2 bases, with 7 bases left between them. The CDR3 sequence is 13 residues long.

This rearrangement joins TRBV7-8 to TRBJ2-7; tentative D call: TRBD2 (6 bases). With 11 bases removed from V and 5 bases from J, the gap between germline ends came to 34 bases. Germline loops: CDR1 SGHVS, CDR2 FQNEAQ. The CDR3 has 18 amino acids. CDR3 nucleotides: TGTGCCCCCAAAGCGGCCCAGCGAGGGAGTACTAGCTTCCACGAGCAGTACTTC. Protein: CAPKAAQRGSTSFHEQYF.

The CDR3 region has the DNA TGTGCCAGCAGCTCGGGACTTAAAGAGACCCAGTACTTC. Translation gives CASSSGLKETQYF. V gene TRBV7-3 combines with J gene TRBJ2-5, with D perhaps TRBD2 (6 bases). V gave up 4 bases and J gave up 3 bases, with 9 bases separating them. CDR1 SGHTA and CDR2 FQGTGA come from the germline V gene. The CDR3 sequence is 13 residues long.

The sample holds one count of this clone. The chain has TRBV7-6 and TRBJ2-2, with 7 bases fitting TRBD2. V lost 1 base to trimming and J lost 4 bases; unmatched junction nucleotides: 6. This CDR3 spans 16 amino acids. The germline gives CDR1 SGHVS, CDR2 FNYEAQ. CDR3 bases: TGTGCCAGCAGCTTAGTTCCGCGGGGGACCACCGGGGAGCTGTTTTTT. Translated: CASSLVPRGTTGELFF.

The CDR3 sequence is CAIKREGTDTQYF. The CDR3 DNA reads as TGTGCCATCAAACGAGAGGGCACAGATACGCAGTATTTT. The genes are TRBV10-3 and TRBJ2-3, with unresolved D. V was pared by 7 bases and J by 1 base, with 9 bases between. The CDR3 totals 13 residues. CDR1 is ENHRY, CDR2 SYGVKD, per germline.

The chain couples TRBV11-2 to TRBJ2-1, with 8 bases aligning to TRBD2. The germline CDR1 and CDR2 sequences are SGHAT and FQNNGV. The CDR3 has 15 amino acids. The V gene end was trimmed by 3 bases and the J gene end by 3 bases; junction bases not matched to a gene: 4. CDR3 DNA: TGTGCCAGCAGCTTTATACGGGGGGGCTACAATGAGCAGTTCTTC. Protein product: CASSFIRGGYNEQFF.

This chain joins TRBV6-5 and TRBJ2-5; 7 bases are shared with TRBD1. CDR1 is MNHEY and CDR2 is SVGAGI in the germline V gene. The CDR3 is made up of 15 amino acids. The V gene end was trimmed by 7 bases and the J gene end by 4 bases; junction bases not matched to a gene: 12. This chain's CDR3 is CASTLTGASRETQYF. The CDR3 DNA sequence: TGTGCCAGCACTTTAACAGGGGCATCAAGAGAGACCCAGTACTTC.

This clone was seen a few times. The chain joins TRBV5-6 to TRBJ2-7; the match to TRBD2 covers 11 bases. The V segment lost 0 bases and the J segment 2 bases; nucleotides outside the gene matches: 4. The germline gives CDR1 SGHDT, CDR2 YYEEEE. This CDR3 spans 16 amino acids. Here the CDR3 DNA reads TGTGCCAGCAGCTTGGTCGGGGGACTAGCGGCCTACGAGCAGTACTTC. This encodes CASSLVGGLAAYEQYF. Supplemented by reference TRBV5-6 and TRBJ2-7, the full variable domain reads DAGVTQSPTHLIKTRGQQVTLRCSPKSGHDTVSWYQQALGQGPQFIFQYYEEEERQRGNFPDRFSGHQFPNYSSELNVNALLLGDSALYLCASSLVGGLAAYEQYFGPGTRLTVT.

This clone was recorded only once. The V call is TRBV2, the J call TRBJ1-2; 9 bases match TRBD1. Unmatched junction bases numbered 11, after V lost 7 bases and J lost 8 bases. Germline lookup yields CDR1 SNHLY and CDR2 FYNNEI. The CDR3 runs to 14 residues. The CDR3 is CASKGQGSSGGYTF. The CDR3 DNA reads TGTGCCAGCAAGGGACAGGGAAGCTCGGGCGGCTACACCTTC.

The chain joins TRBV5-1 to TRBJ1-3; no firm D call. Deletions cut 4 bases from V and 1 base from J, with 12 bases between. Per germline, CDR1 SGHRS and CDR2 YFSETQ. The CDR3 extends over 15 amino acids. CDR3 nucleotide sequence: TGCGCCAGCAGCCTGGAGGGCGGGTCTGGAAACACCATATATTTT. Translation gives CASSLEGGSGNTIYF.

The V call is TRBV18, the J call TRBJ1-1; D is unclear. The CDR3 length is 13 residues. The ends were cut back, 3 bases at V and 1 base at J, with 6 bases in the middle. Germline V gives CDR1 KGHSH, CDR2 LQKENI. The CDR3 DNA follows: TGTGCCAGCTCACCCCCCGGGAACACTGAAGCTTTCTTT. Residues: CASSPPGNTEAFF.

The V and J genes are TRBV11-2 and TRBJ2-6; possibly TRBD1 for D (6 bases). The CDR3 runs 16 residues. The V end was cut by 4 bases, the J end by 0 bases, with 10 bases between. The germline gives CDR1 SGHAT, CDR2 FQNNGV. The CDR3 sequence is CASSSGTNSGANVLTF. The CDR3 DNA follows: TGTGCCAGCAGCTCTGGGACAAACTCTGGGGCCAACGTCCTGACTTTC.

The genes are TRBV11-2 and TRBJ2-5, with 10 bases identical to TRBD2. The J call is in doubt because the DNA end fits TRBJ2-7 better. CDR1 and CDR2 from the germline V gene are SGHAT and FQNNGV. The CDR3 extends over 13 amino acids. CDR3 residues: CASSQGTSDEQYF. DNA for the CDR3: TGTGCCAGCAGCCAGGGGACTAGCGACGAGCAGTACTTC.

The J gene is TRBJ1-2, the V gene TRBV6-1; D gene uncertain. Germline loops: CDR1 MNHNS, CDR2 SASEGT. V was cut by 1 base and J by 7 bases, with 7 bases left in between. CDR3 length equals 12 residues. DNA for the CDR3: TGTGCCAGCAGTGAAGAATGGGCTGGCTACACCTTC. Its protein product is CASSEEWAGYTF.

This rearrangement joins TRBV18 to TRBJ1-4, with TRBD1 matching over 8 bases. Trimming removed 6 bases from V and 6 bases from J; junction bases left unmatched: 6. The CDR3 has 14 amino acids. Per germline, CDR1 KGHSH and CDR2 LQKENI. The CDR3 sequence is CASSLDRGDEKLFF. In DNA form, the CDR3 reads TGTGCCAGCTCCCTCGACAGGGGAGATGAAAAACTGTTTTTT.

This rearrangement joins TRBV7-6 to TRBJ2-7, with 8 positions matching TRBD1. Germline loops: CDR1 SGHVS, CDR2 FNYEAQ. The length of the CDR3 is 14 residues. V was clipped by 5 bases and J by 2 bases; unmatched bases: 5. CDR3 nucleotides: TGTGCCAGCAGCCCAGCGGACAGGGCCTACGAGCAGTACTTC. This encodes CASSPADRAYEQYF.

This chain links TRBV19 with TRBJ2-7; D remains ambiguous. The V gene lost 2 bases and the J gene lost 5 bases, with 7 bases spanning the gap. The germline gives CDR1 LNHDA, CDR2 SQIVND (reference sequence). The CDR3 runs 12 residues. This CDR3 is CASSITGNEQYF. Here the CDR3 DNA reads TGTGCCAGTAGTATAACGGGTAACGAGCAGTACTTC.